This TCR beta chain was observed in a study of radiation and T cells in renal cell carcinoma. Whole-study findings and limits: Top tumor clonotypes rose in blood 2 weeks post-radiation, then contracted.

Assay: immunoSEQ multiplex PCR; the TCRdb copy retains only in-frame clones and omits some. The table has 70,000 to 100,000 clones, approximately 86% seen once. On this clone itself: Its antigen is unknown.

This CDR3 comprises 15 residues. V lost 0 bases and J lost 1, with 9 bases in between. Germline loops: CDR1 SGHAT, CDR2 FQNNGV. Time point defined: blood 2 weeks post-SBRT. Treatment: 15 Gy SBRT to primary tumor, nephrectomy 4 weeks later. Blood was sampled at baseline, 2 weeks and 4 weeks after SBRT. The rearrangement uses TRBV11-2 and TRBJ1-1; a possible D gene is TRBD1 (6 bases). This specimen consisted of blood, obtained from a patient whose treatment included radiotherapy and nephrectomy. The sequence was collected from a woman in her 50s with renal cell carcinoma. The CDR3 here is CASSLDQGSNTEAFF. Written as DNA, the CDR3 is TGTGCCAGCAGCTTAGATCAGGGGTCGAACACTGAAGCTTTCTTT.